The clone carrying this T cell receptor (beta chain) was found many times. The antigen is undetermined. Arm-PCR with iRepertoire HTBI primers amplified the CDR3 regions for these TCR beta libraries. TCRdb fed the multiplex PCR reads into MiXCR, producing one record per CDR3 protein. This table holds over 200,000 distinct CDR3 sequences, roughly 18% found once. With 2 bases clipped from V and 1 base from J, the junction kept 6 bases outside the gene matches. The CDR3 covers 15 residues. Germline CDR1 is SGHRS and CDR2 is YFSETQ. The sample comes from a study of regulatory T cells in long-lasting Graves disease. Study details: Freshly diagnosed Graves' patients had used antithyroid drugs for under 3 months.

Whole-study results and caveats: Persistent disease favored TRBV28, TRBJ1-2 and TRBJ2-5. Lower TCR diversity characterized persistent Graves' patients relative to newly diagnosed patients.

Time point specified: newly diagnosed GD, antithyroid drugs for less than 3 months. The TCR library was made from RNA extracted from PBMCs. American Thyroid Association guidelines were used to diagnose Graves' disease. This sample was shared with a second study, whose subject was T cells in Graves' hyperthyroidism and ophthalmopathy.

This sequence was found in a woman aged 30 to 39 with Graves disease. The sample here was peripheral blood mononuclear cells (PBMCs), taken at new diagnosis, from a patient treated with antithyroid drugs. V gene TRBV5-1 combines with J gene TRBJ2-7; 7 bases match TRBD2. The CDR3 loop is CASSFIAGESYEQYF. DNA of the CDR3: TGCGCCAGCAGCTTCATCGCGGGGGAATCCTACGAGCAGTACTTC.